This TCR beta chain originates from a study of OX40 agonist ivuxolimab in advanced cancers. The assay was immunoSEQ multiplex PCR, and TCRdb's table has in-frame clones only and misses some. The top ten hold roughly 30% of the sample, which has about 30,000 clones, about 83% seen once. Findings and caveats of the study: Patients who responded partially at 0.1-3.0 mg/kg showed clonal expansion ranking among the lowest.

This clone was picked up a small number of times. Its target is not known. Trimming removed 8 bases from V and 2 bases from J, with 13 bases in between. There are 13 residues in the CDR3. From germline, CDR1 is GTSNPN and CDR2 SVGIG (reference sequence). This TCR was recovered from an adult with an advanced solid tumor such as melanoma, head and neck, liver or kidney cancer. The sequencing used CD4+ or CD8+ T cells sorted from blood, collected in a trial of the OX40 agonist ivuxolimab. The J gene is TRBJ2-4, the V gene TRBV30; no clear D. Written as DNA, the CDR3 is TGTGCCAGAGATACCAACACCAAAAACATTCAGTACTTC. Residues: CARDTNTKNIQYF.